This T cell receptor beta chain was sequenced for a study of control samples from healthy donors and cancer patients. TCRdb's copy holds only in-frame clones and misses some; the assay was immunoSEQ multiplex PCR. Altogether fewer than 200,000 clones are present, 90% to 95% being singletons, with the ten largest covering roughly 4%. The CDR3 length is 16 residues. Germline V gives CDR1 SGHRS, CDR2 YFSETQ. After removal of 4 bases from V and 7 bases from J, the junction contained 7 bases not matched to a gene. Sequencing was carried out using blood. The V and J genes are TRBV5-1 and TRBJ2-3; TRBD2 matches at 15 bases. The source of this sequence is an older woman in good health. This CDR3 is CASSHGLAGGLNTQYF. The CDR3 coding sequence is TGCGCCAGCAGCCACGGACTAGCGGGGGGGCTGAATACGCAGTATTTT.